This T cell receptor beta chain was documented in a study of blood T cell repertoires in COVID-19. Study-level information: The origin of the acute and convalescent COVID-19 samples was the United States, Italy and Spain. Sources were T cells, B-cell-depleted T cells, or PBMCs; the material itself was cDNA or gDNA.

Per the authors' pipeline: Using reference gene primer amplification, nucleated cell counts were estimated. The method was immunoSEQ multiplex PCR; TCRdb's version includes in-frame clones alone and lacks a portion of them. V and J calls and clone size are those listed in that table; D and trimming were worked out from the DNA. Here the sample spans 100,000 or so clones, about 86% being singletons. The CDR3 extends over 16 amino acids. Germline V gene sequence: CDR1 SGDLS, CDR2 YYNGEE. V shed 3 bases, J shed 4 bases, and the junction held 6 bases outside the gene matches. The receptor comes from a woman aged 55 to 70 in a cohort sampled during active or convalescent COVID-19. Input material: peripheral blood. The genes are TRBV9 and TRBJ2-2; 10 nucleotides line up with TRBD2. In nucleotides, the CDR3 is TGTGCCAGCAGCGAAAGAGCGGGAGGGAGCACCGGGGAGCTGTTTTTT. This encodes CASSERAGGSTGELFF.